One sample yielded the 32 T cell receptor beta chains listed below, sequenced in a study of identical twins. TCRdb used MiXCR to reprocess the 5' RACE reads, holding one entry per CDR3 protein. The table includes a few hundred thousand distinct CDR3 sequences, 9.6% detected once. These same data were also listed under a study on yellow fever vaccine responses in identical twins.

What was sequenced was PBMCs. All receptors come from a woman aged 18-35 years in good health.

To note about this clonotype: Its ends do not fully match the called genes, so a read error is possible. The J gene is TRBJ2-5, the V gene TRBV5-1; 13 bases align to TRBD2. There are 16 residues in the CDR3. Germline V gene lookup returns CDR1 SGHRS and CDR2 YFSETQ. The CDR3 region is CDSSMSGLAGLETQYF. DNA of the CDR3: TGCGACAGCAGCATGTCGGGACTAGCGGGGTTAGAGACCCAGTACTTC. The complete variable domain, with remaining parts taken from reference TRBV5-1 and TRBJ2-5, reads KAGVTQTPRYLIKTRGQQVTLSCSPISGHRSVSWYQQTPGQGLQFLFEYFSETQRNKGNFPGRFSGRQFSNSRSEMNVSTLELGDSALYLCDSSMSGLAGLETQYFGPGTRLLVL.

The table lists this clonotype with a few counts. CDR3 sequence: CASSYRETDTQYF. CDR3 in DNA: TGCGCCAGCAGCTACCGGGAAACAGATACGCAGTATTTT. V usage is TRBV5-1 and J usage is TRBJ2-3, with a possible D match to TRBD2 (5 bases). Germline CDR1 is SGHRS and CDR2 is YFSETQ. The CDR3 contains 13 residues. Trimming removed 3 bases at V and 3 bases at J, with 8 bases between.

In nucleotides, the CDR3 is TGTGCCAGCAGCTTATTTGAGGCTAGCGGGAAAGAGACCCAGTACTTC. Translating it yields CASSLFEASGKETQYF. V and J are TRBV7-6 and TRBJ2-5, with 9 bases identical to TRBD2. This CDR3 spans 16 amino acids. CDR1 SGHVS and CDR2 FNYEAQ come from the germline V gene. V was clipped by 2 bases and J by 3 bases; unmatched bases: 7.

This clonotype has only a few counts. The chain joins TRBV12-3 or TRBV12-4 to TRBJ2-2; D uncertain. V gave up 5 bases and J gave up 5 bases, with 18 bases separating them. The CDR3 is 16 residues long. The CDR3 sequence: CASSRNGRLGTGELFF. In DNA form, the CDR3 reads TGTGCCAGCAGTCGCAACGGGCGTCTGGGGACCGGGGAGCTGTTTTTT.

This clonotype was seen more than once but under ten times. The genes are TRBV5-1 and TRBJ2-7; the D gene is possibly TRBD1 (7 bases). The germline V gene encodes CDR1 SGHRS and CDR2 YFSETQ. The CDR3 consists of 14 residues. Between the trimmed V and J ends, which lost 5 bases and 2 bases, there was a span of 14 bases. The CDR3 protein is CASREGTATYEQYF. CDR3 coding DNA: TGCGCCAGCAGGGAGGGGACAGCCACCTACGAGCAGTACTTC.

The chain employs TRBV15 and TRBJ2-7, with D perhaps given as TRBD1 or TRBD2 (5 bases each). The CDR3 totals 14 residues. Between the trimmed V and J ends, which lost 5 bases and 2 bases, there was a span of 13 bases. CDR1 and CDR2 (germline): LNHNV, YYDKDF (reference sequence). CDR3 in amino acids: CATSPGRDPYEQYF. CDR3 in DNA: TGTGCCACCAGCCCGGGCAGGGACCCCTACGAGCAGTACTTC.

There are many counts of this clonotype. The chain is built from TRBV7-2 and TRBJ2-7, with D perhaps matching TRBD2 (6 bases). Germline assignment: CDR1 SGHTA and CDR2 FQGNSA. CDR3 length equals 14 residues. The V and J ends lost 5 bases and 5 bases respectively, with 16 bases between them. The CDR3 DNA reads as TGTGCCAGCAGCATCCGGGACTTCCGGGACGAGCAGTACTTC. Protein sequence: CASSIRDFRDEQYF.

V gene TRBV11-3 combines with J gene TRBJ2-1, with 7 bases fitting TRBD2. The CDR3 spans 16 residues. The V and J ends lost 5 bases and 7 bases, in that order; junction bases with no gene match: 14. The germline V gene encodes CDR1 SGHNT and CDR2 YENEEA. The CDR3 sequence is CASSARGGRGWNEQFF. CDR3 in DNA: TGTGCCAGCAGCGCCCGGGGCGGGAGAGGTTGGAATGAGCAGTTCTTC.

This clonotype was detected many times. CDR3: CASKSRDNSPLHF. CDR3 DNA: TGTGCCAGCAAATCCAGGGACAATTCACCCCTCCACTTT. This chain links TRBV25-1 with TRBJ1-6; the D gene is possibly TRBD1 (5 bases). Per germline, CDR1 MGHDK and CDR2 SYGVNS. The V gene lost 7 bases and the J gene lost 7 bases, with 11 bases spanning the gap. The length of the CDR3 is 13 residues.

There are many counts of this clonotype. The chain recombines TRBV5-5 with TRBJ2-7; unclear D gene. CDR3 length equals 13 residues. V lost 4 bases to trimming and J lost 0 bases, with 8 bases between them. The germline gives CDR1 SGHKS, CDR2 YYEKEE (reference sequence). DNA for the CDR3: TGTGCCAGCAGCCCGGACGGCTCCTACGAGCAGTACTTC. Translation gives CASSPDGSYEQYF.

A few counts support this clonotype. The chain uses TRBV9 and TRBJ2-1; 7 nucleotides line up with TRBD2. CDR1 SGDLS and CDR2 YYNGEE come from the germline V gene. V shed 0 bases, J shed 1 base, and the junction held 4 bases outside the gene matches. The CDR3 is made up of 16 amino acids. CDR3 amino acids: CASSVGPAGSYNEQFF. The CDR3 DNA sequence: TGTGCCAGCAGCGTAGGGCCAGCGGGGTCCTACAATGAGCAGTTCTTC.

This clonotype has at least ten counts. This chain uses TRBV28 with TRBJ2-1; 9 bases are a match to TRBD1. Germline values: CDR1 MDHEN, CDR2 SYDVKM. CDR3 length: 17 residues. The V segment lost 6 bases and the J segment 2 bases; nucleotides outside the gene matches: 11. Written as DNA, the CDR3 is TGTGCCAGCAGACAAACACTGGGACAGGGAGCCTACAATGAGCAGTTCTTC. This encodes CASRQTLGQGAYNEQFF.

This clonotype appeared a few times. The chain uses TRBV20-1 and TRBJ1-3; D not resolved. V was shortened by 0 bases and J by 0 bases, with 9 bases between the two germline ends. Looked up from germline, CDR1 is DFQATT and CDR2 is SNEGSKA (reference sequence). The CDR3 length is 15 residues. In DNA, the CDR3 is TGCAGTGCTAGAGATGAGCCTTCCTCTGGAAACACCATATATTTT. It encodes CSARDEPSSGNTIYF.

This clonotype came up many times. The CDR3 reads CASTAGTLSYEQYF. DNA for the CDR3: TGTGCCAGCACCGCCGGGACACTCTCCTACGAGCAGTACTTC. The chain carries TRBV12-3 or TRBV12-4 and TRBJ2-7; the D gene is possibly TRBD1 (6 bases). Trimming left V 7 bases short and J 0 bases short, with 13 bases between. The CDR3 has 14 amino acids.

This clonotype was counted a single time. A read error may produce the germline difference seen at one junction end. The rearrangement uses TRBV15 and TRBJ2-2, with D possibly matching TRBD2 (5 bases). Germline V lookup: CDR1 LNHNV, CDR2 YYDKDF (reference sequence). The length of the CDR3 is 15 residues. Here the CDR3 reads CATGRDGLHTGELFF. CDR3 in DNA: TGTGCCACCGGCAGAGATGGACTCCACACCGGGGAGCTGTTTTTT.

This clonotype was seen only a few times. The CDR3 coding sequence is TGCGCCAGCAGCCAACTAGCGGGAAACTCCTACAATGAGCAGTTCTTC. Translated: CASSQLAGNSYNEQFF. J is TRBJ2-1 and V is TRBV4-3, with 9 bases matching TRBD2. After removal of 2 bases from V and 0 bases from J, the junction contained 2 bases not matched to a gene. CDR3 size: 16 residues. Per germline, CDR1 LGHNA and CDR2 YSLEER.

The chain uses TRBV20-1 and TRBJ2-3; D is unclear. This CDR3 comprises 12 residues. CDR1 is DFQATT and CDR2 is SNEGSKA in the germline V gene (reference sequence). V was cut by 2 bases and J by 3 bases, with 6 bases left in between. The chain's CDR3 is CSARPVTDTQYF. Here the CDR3 DNA reads TGCAGTGCTAGACCTGTGACAGATACGCAGTATTTT.

This clonotype appeared many times. The rearrangement links TRBV10-1 to TRBJ2-5; no firm D call. The CDR3 spans 13 residues. Trimming pared 3 bases from V and 3 bases from J, leaving 8 bases between. In germline, CDR1 is WNHNN, CDR2 SYGVQD (reference sequence). Written as DNA, the CDR3 is TGCGCCAGCAGTGATGGACGGAAAGAGACCCAGTACTTC. Amino acids: CASSDGRKETQYF.

Here the CDR3 DNA reads TGTGCCAGCAGCCCCCCAAGACTAGCGGGGGGGTACACAGATACGCAGTATTTT. It codes for CASSPPRLAGGYTDTQYF. The V and J genes are TRBV7-8 and TRBJ2-3, with 14 bases that match TRBD2. The CDR3 consists of 18 residues. The trim removed 5 bases at V and 2 bases at J, leaving 9 bases unmatched. The germline V gene encodes CDR1 SGHVS and CDR2 FQNEAQ.

This chain links TRBV24-1 with TRBJ2-1; D perhaps matches TRBD1 (5 bases). V lost 7 bases and J 16 bases, leaving 19 bases between the germline ends. From germline, CDR1 is KGHDR and CDR2 SFDVKD. This CDR3 has 12 amino acids. The DNA for the CDR3 is TGTGCCACCAGCGACCGACAGCCCCAAATATTCTTC. Translation: CATSDRQPQIFF.

This clonotype came up a few times. The J gene is TRBJ2-5, the V gene TRBV12-3 or TRBV12-4; 12 bases align to TRBD2. V shed 6 bases, J shed 3 bases, and the junction held 11 bases outside the gene matches. There are 17 residues in the CDR3. DNA of the CDR3: TGTGCCAGCAGACCCAGTCTAGCGGGAGGGAGGGAAGAGACCCAGTACTTC. This gives the protein CASRPSLAGGREETQYF.

This chain uses TRBV6-2 or TRBV6-3 with TRBJ1-1; D is undetermined. CDR1 MNHEY and CDR2 SVGEGT come from the germline V gene. The CDR3 contains 12 residues. Trimming stripped 4 bases from V and 10 bases from J, with 13 bases between. CDR3 in amino acids: CASSSSQSRAFF. CDR3 sequence (DNA): TGTGCCAGCAGTTCTAGTCAATCGCGAGCTTTCTTT.

Only a few counts were recorded for this clonotype. V is TRBV12-3 or TRBV12-4 and J is TRBJ2-5; D might be TRBD2 (5 bases). V was cut by 5 bases and J by 7 bases, with 14 bases left in between. This CDR3 has 13 residues. Here the CDR3 DNA reads TGTGCCAGCAGTCCCGGACTCGTTGGGACCCAGTACTTC. Translating it yields CASSPGLVGTQYF.

This clonotype was detected ten times or more. CDR3 sequence: CASSFQSLRTVLYEQYF. CDR3 coding DNA: TGTGCCAGCAGTTTCCAGAGTCTTAGAACGGTTTTGTACGAGCAGTACTTC. J is TRBJ2-7 and V is TRBV28; D not resolved. Trimming removed 3 bases from V and 4 bases from J, with 22 bases in between. The germline V gene has CDR1 MDHEN and CDR2 SYDVKM. The CDR3 has 17 residues.

This clonotype occurred a few times. The chain uses TRBV20-1 and TRBJ2-3; no reliable D call. CDR1 and CDR2 (germline): DFQATT, SNEGSKA (reference sequence). The CDR3 is 12 residues long. The V end lost 3 bases, the J end lost 5 bases, and 9 bases lay between the germline ends. DNA of the CDR3: TGCAGTGCTAGTCCAGCTGGAGATACGCAGTATTTT. The encoded protein is CSASPAGDTQYF.

V gene TRBV12-3 or TRBV12-4 combines with J gene TRBJ2-5; D is perhaps TRBD1 (6 bases). Trimming took 6 bases from V and 2 from J, leaving 10 bases between them. The CDR3 totals 13 residues. CDR3: CASRPGAQETQYF. The DNA for the CDR3 is TGTGCCAGCAGACCAGGGGCTCAAGAGACCCAGTACTTC.

J is TRBJ2-3 and V is TRBV20-1; 12 nucleotides agree with TRBD2. This CDR3 comprises 18 residues. After removal of 1 base from V and 3 bases from J, the junction contained 11 bases not matched to a gene. The V gene's germline CDR1 is DFQATT and CDR2 SNEGSKA (reference sequence). The CDR3 protein is CSARAPSGRASGTDTQYF. CDR3 DNA sequence: TGCAGTGCTAGAGCTCCTAGCGGGAGGGCCTCGGGGACAGATACGCAGTATTTT.

Only a few counts were recorded for this clonotype. The chain uses TRBV6-1 and TRBJ2-7, with TRBD1 matching over 9 bases. This CDR3 has 15 amino acids. V lost 8 bases to trimming and J lost 3 bases; unmatched junction nucleotides: 11. Looked up from germline, CDR1 is MNHNS and CDR2 is SASEGT. The CDR3 loop reads CASLRVGGQGYEQYF. The CDR3 DNA reads TGTGCCAGCCTCCGAGTTGGGGGACAGGGCTACGAGCAGTACTTC.

This rearrangement joins TRBV24-1 to TRBJ1-2; D remains unclear. The V gene lost 7 bases and the J gene lost 4 bases, with 12 bases spanning the gap. The CDR3 loop spans 13 amino acids. Germline assignment: CDR1 KGHDR and CDR2 SFDVKD. The CDR3 sequence: CATRSTELYGYTF. The CDR3 region has the DNA TGTGCCACCAGGTCGACGGAACTCTATGGCTACACCTTC.

This clonotype was detected a few times. The chain combines TRBV5-4 with TRBJ2-1; TRBD2 matches at 15 bases. Looked up from germline, CDR1 is SGHNT and CDR2 is YYREEE (reference sequence). There are 16 residues in the CDR3. The J segment lost 8 bases and the V segment lost 0 bases, leaving 3 bases of the junction unmatched. The CDR3 region has the DNA TGTGCCAGCAGCTTGGCCGGACTAGCGGGGGGGTATGAGCAGTTCTTC. It encodes CASSLAGLAGGYEQFF.

The chain employs TRBV11-2 and TRBJ2-7; 10 nucleotides align to TRBD2. CDR3 length: 13 amino acids. Per the germline V gene, CDR1 is SGHAT and CDR2 is FQNNGV. The V gene end was trimmed by 0 bases and the J gene end by 7 bases; junction bases not matched to a gene: 0. This chain's CDR3 is CASSLDSGREQYF. As DNA, the CDR3 is TGTGCCAGCAGCTTAGATAGCGGGAGGGAGCAGTACTTC.

V gene TRBV12-3 or TRBV12-4 combines with J gene TRBJ1-1; D possibly corresponds to TRBD1 (5 bases). CDR3 size: 15 residues. V was pared by 5 bases and J by 5 bases, with 18 bases between. The CDR3 region has the DNA TGTGCCAGCAGTCCGCGTGGGGTACGGGGGACTGAAGCTTTCTTT. This gives the protein CASSPRGVRGTEAFF.